This TCR beta chain came from a study of shared clonotypes between healthy human individuals. Turning to the study itself: Donors had three CD4 naive, three CD4 memory, two CD8 naive and one CD8 memory plate apiece.

Note on this clone: Its antigen remains unidentified.

Naive CD8 cells were CD45RO-negative, positively selected for CCR7, excluding terminally differentiated effector memory CD45RA+ cells. The table came from immunoSEQ multiplex PCR; TCRdb's copy has only in-frame clones and leaves some out. The sample contains about 680,000 clones, about 92% of which appear only once. Deletions cut 4 bases from V and 0 bases from J, with 14 bases between. The CDR3 runs 16 residues. Germline-derived CDR1 and CDR2 are MGHRA and YSYEKL. Regarding the study as a whole: Donor clonotype sharing was expected to depend on sequencing depth. Richness estimates generally favored naive over memory subsets.

The sample taken for sequencing was naive CD8+ T cells sorted from blood. The genes are TRBV4-1 and TRBJ2-3; D possibly matches TRBD1 or TRBD2 (7 bases each). This clonotype originated in a man between 25 and 39 years old in good health. The DNA for the CDR3 is TGCGCCAGCAGCCCGCGGGGGACAGAAAGCACAGATACGCAGTATTTT. It encodes CASSPRGTESTDTQYF.